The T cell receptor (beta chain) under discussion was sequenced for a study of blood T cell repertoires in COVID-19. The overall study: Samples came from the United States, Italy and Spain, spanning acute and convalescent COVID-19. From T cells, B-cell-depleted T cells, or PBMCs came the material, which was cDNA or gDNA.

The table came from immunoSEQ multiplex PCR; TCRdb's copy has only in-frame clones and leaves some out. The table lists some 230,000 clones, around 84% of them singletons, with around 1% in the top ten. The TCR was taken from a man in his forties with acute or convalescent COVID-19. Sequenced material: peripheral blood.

CDR3 residues: CASRTDTDTQYF. In DNA form, the CDR3 reads TGTGCCAGCAGGACAGACACAGATACGCAGTATTTT. The chain joins TRBV2 to TRBJ2-3; D is perhaps TRBD1 (5 bases). The germline V gene encodes CDR1 SNHLY and CDR2 FYNNEI. The length of the CDR3 is 12 residues. Trimming cost V 6 bases and J 2 bases, with 6 bases left between them. Full variable domain (missing parts from reference TRBV2 and TRBJ2-3): EPEVTQTPSHQVTQMGQEVILRCVPISNHLYFYWYRQILGQKVEFLVSFYNNEISEKSEIFDDQFSVERPDGSNFTLKIRSTKLEDSAMYFCASRTDTDTQYFGPGTRLTVL.